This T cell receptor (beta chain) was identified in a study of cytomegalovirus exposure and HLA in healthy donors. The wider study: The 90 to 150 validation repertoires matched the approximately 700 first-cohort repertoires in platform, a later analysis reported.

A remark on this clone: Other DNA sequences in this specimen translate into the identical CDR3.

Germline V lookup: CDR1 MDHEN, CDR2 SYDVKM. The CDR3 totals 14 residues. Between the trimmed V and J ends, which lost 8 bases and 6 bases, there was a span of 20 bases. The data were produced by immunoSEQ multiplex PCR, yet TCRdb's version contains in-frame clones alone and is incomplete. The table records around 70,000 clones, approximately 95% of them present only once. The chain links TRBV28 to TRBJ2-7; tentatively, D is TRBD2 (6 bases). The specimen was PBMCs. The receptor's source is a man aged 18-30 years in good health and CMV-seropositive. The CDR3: CASLSPGEVSEQYF. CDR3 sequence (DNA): TGTGCCAGCCTCTCCCCGGGAGAGGTTAGCGAGCAGTACTTC.